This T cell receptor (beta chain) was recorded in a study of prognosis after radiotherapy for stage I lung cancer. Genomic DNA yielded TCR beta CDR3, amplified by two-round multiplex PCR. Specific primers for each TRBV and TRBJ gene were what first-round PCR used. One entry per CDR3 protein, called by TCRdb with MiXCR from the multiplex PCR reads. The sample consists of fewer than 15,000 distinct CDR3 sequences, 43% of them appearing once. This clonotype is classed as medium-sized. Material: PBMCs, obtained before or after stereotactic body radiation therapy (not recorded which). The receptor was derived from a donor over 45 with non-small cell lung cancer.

For the CDR3, the DNA is TGTGCCAGCAGTTTATTGGGACTACCAACGGGGTCTGAGCAGTTCTTC. This translates into CASSLLGLPTGSEQFF. The rearrangement links TRBV27 to TRBJ2-1; 7 positions agree with TRBD2. The V gene end was trimmed by 1 base and the J gene end by 9 bases; junction bases not matched to a gene: 12. Germline assignment: CDR1 MNHEY and CDR2 SMNVEV (reference sequence). This CDR3 comprises 16 residues.